Sequencing of this T cell receptor beta chain was carried out in a study of blood T cell repertoires in COVID-19. Study-wide background: Some COVID-19 samples were acute and others convalescent; all came from the United States, Italy and Spain.

This CDR3 has 18 amino acids. Germline lookup yields CDR1 PRHDT and CDR2 FYEKMQ (reference sequence). Trimming at V came to 3 bases and at J to 4 bases, leaving 15 bases not matched to a gene. The repertoire was sequenced with immunoSEQ multiplex PCR; TCRdb's copy has only in-frame clones and lacks some. The sample holds some 300,000 clones, around 90% seen once. Sequencing used peripheral blood. This rearrangement joins TRBV13 to TRBJ2-3; 8 bases are a match to TRBD2. The sequence was obtained from a man aged 65 to 85 with acute or convalescent COVID-19. CDR3 nucleotides: TGTGCCAGCAGCTTGGAGGGTAGAATGGGAGCGGGGGCAGATACGCAGTATTTT. Amino acids: CASSLEGRMGAGADTQYF. Supplemented by reference TRBV13 and TRBJ2-3, the full variable domain reads AAGVIQSPRHLIKEKRETATLKCYPIPRHDTVYWYQQGPGQDPQFLISFYEKMQSDKGSIPDRFSAQQFSDYHSELNMSSLELGDSALYFCASSLEGRMGAGADTQYFGPGTRLTVL.